The rows below give T cell receptor beta chains drawn from one sample of a study of cytomegalovirus exposure and HLA in healthy donors. Libraries were prepared by immunoSEQ multiplex PCR; TCRdb keeps only in-frame clonotypes and omits some of them. The table includes 140,000 to 150,000 clones, more than 75% detected once. The material sequenced was PBMCs. The receptors here all came from a female donor in good health and CMV-seronegative. CDR3s include the opening cysteine and the closing phenylalanine or tryptophan. A D gene is named only where the DNA matches it firmly. Where a row states a size, it is once, few, many or the class of an expanded clone; other rows omit it.

V gene	D gene	J gene	clone size	CDR3 DNA	CDR3 protein
TRBV7-8	NA	TRBJ1-6	NA	TGTGCCAGCAGCTTCAGGCAGGGGTCGAGTTCACCCCTCCACTTT	CASSFRQGSSSPLHF
TRBV5-1	TRBD1	TRBJ2-5	once	TGCGCCAGCAGTTTTGGACAGGGGGCGAAGGGGGAGACCCAGTACTTC	CASSFGQGAKGETQYF
TRBV7-3	NA	TRBJ2-2	NA	TGTGCCAGCAGCTCCCGGTCCACCGGGGAGCTGTTTTTT	CASSSRSTGELFF
TRBV30	TRBD2	TRBJ2-5	NA	TGTGCCTGGCGGGGGGGGCGGCAAGAGACCCAGTACTTC	CAWRGGRQETQYF
TRBV27	TRBD2	TRBJ2-2	NA	TGTGCCAGCACCTCAATTTATCGACTAGCGGGGGGCGCGAACACCGGGGAGCTGTTTTTT	CASTSIYRLAGGANTGELFF
TRBV28	TRBD1	TRBJ1-1	NA	TGTGCCAGCAGTGGGGACAGTGAAGCTTTCTTT	CASSGDSEAFF
TRBV28	TRBD1	TRBJ2-7	NA	TGTGCCAGCAGTTTAGAGGGCACAGGGGCTGCCTACGAGCAGTACTTC	CASSLEGTGAAYEQYF
TRBV7-2	NA	TRBJ2-1	few	TGTGCCAGCAGCTTAACACAGGACCCTGAGCAGTTCTTC	CASSLTQDPEQFF
TRBV18	NA	TRBJ1-5	NA	TGTGCCAGCTCAGAGACACCGGATAGCAATCAGCCCCAGCATTTT	CASSETPDSNQPQHF
TRBV6-5	NA	TRBJ2-4	NA	TGTGCCAGCAGTTACTTATGGACTCAATACTTC	CASSYLWTQYF
TRBV4-2	NA	TRBJ1-4	NA	TGTGCCAGCAGCCTTACGACGGGGGGCGCCGGAACAACTAATGAAAAACTGTTTTTT	CASSLTTGGAGTTNEKLFF
TRBV2	TRBD1	TRBJ2-4	NA	TGTGCCAGCAATGCAGACAGGGGGGTTTTTATCCAAAACATTCAGTACTTC	CASNADRGVFIQNIQYF
TRBV4-1	TRBD1	TRBJ2-3	NA	TGCGCCAGCAGCCAAGGACAGGGGAACCCAGATACGCAGTATTTT	CASSQGQGNPDTQYF
TRBV7-8	TRBD2	TRBJ2-1	NA	TGTGCCAGCAGCTTAGGGACTAGCCCCCTCTCCTACAATGAGCAGTTCTTC	CASSLGTSPLSYNEQFF
TRBV9	TRBD1	TRBJ1-5	NA	TGTGCCAGCGACAGGGAGTTGGGTAATCAGCCCCAGCATTTT	CASDRELGNQPQHF
TRBV10-3	NA	TRBJ2-2	NA	TGTGCCACTAGCCTCGGCCTCAGGGAGCTGTTTTTT	CATSLGLRELFF
TRBV5-4	NA	TRBJ2-2	NA	TGTGCCAGCAGCCCGGACATCGCGAACACCGGGGAGCTGTTTTTT	CASSPDIANTGELFF
TRBV9	NA	TRBJ2-7	NA	TGTGCCAGCAGCTTCGGTTCCATGAGCTCCTACGAGCAGTACTTC	CASSFGSMSSYEQYF
TRBV5-4	TRBD1	TRBJ1-1	NA	TGTGCCAGCACCCGAGGGGGCATGAACACTGAAGCTTTCTTT	CASTRGGMNTEAFF
TRBV5-1	TRBD1	TRBJ1-6	NA	TGCGCCAGCAGCCTAGGACAGGGCCCTAATTCACCCCTCCACTTT	CASSLGQGPNSPLHF
TRBV5-1	TRBD2	TRBJ2-1	NA	TGCGCCAGCAGCTTCAGCGGGACGGCCTACAATGAGCAGTTCTTC	CASSFSGTAYNEQFF
TRBV6-6	NA	TRBJ1-6	NA	TGTGCCAGCACCTCTAGGGGCTATAATTCACCCCTCCACTTT	CASTSRGYNSPLHF
TRBV11-2	TRBD1	TRBJ1-4	NA	TGTGCCAGCAGTCCGGGACAGGGGGGAGAAAAACTGTTTTTT	CASSPGQGGEKLFF
TRBV7-5	NA	TRBJ2-1	NA	TGTGCCAGAAGCTGCCCGGGAATGCTCTACAATGAGCAGTTCTTC	CARSCPGMLYNEQFF
TRBV4-2	NA	TRBJ1-5	few	TGTGCCAGCAGCCCTGGGGACTCCCCTCATCAGCCCCAGCATTTT	CASSPGDSPHQPQHF
TRBV7-2	TRBD1	TRBJ1-2	NA	TGTGCCAGCAGCTGGGGATGGGACAGGGGTTTGTTCCCCTATGGCTACACCTTC	CASSWGWDRGLFPYGYTF
TRBV5-1	TRBD2	TRBJ2-1	NA	TGCGCCAGCAGCCCCCGTACTAGCGGGATCTACAATGAGCAGTTCTTC	CASSPRTSGIYNEQFF
TRBV7-9	NA	TRBJ2-3	NA	TGTGCCAGCAGCTTACTCAGGACGGGGAGCACAGATACGCAGTATTTT	CASSLLRTGSTDTQYF
TRBV7-2	NA	TRBJ1-5	NA	TGTGCCAGCAGCTTAGTTGACAGGAATCAGCCCCAGCATTTT	CASSLVDRNQPQHF
TRBV7-6	TRBD1	TRBJ1-2	once	TGTGCCAGCAGCTCCAGCCTTTCAAATTACAGGGGGCCGATCAACTTC	CASSSSLSNYRGPINF
TRBV6-5	NA	TRBJ2-7	NA	TGTGCCAGCAAAAGGAGCGCAGCGGGTAACGAGCAGTACTTC	CASKRSAAGNEQYF
TRBV21-1	NA	TRBJ2-7	NA	TGTGCCAGCAGCTCACGGGTCTACGAGCAGTACTTC	CASSSRVYEQYF
TRBV19	TRBD1	TRBJ2-5	few	TGTGCCAGTAGTATAGTAGGGGACAGACAAGAGACCCAGTACTTC	CASSIVGDRQETQYF
TRBV5-1	TRBD1	TRBJ2-2	NA	TGCGCCAGCAGCTCCGGGACAGACCCCACCGGGGAGCTGTTTTTT	CASSSGTDPTGELFF
TRBV19	TRBD1	TRBJ1-3	NA	TGTGCCAGTAGGGACAGGGGGTTCTCTGGAAACACCATATATTTT	CASRDRGFSGNTIYF
TRBV4-2	TRBD2	TRBJ2-2	once	TGTGCCAGCAGCCCCTCCCGGGGTAGCGGGGGTCTGAACACCGGGGAGCTGTTTTTT	CASSPSRGSGGLNTGELFF
TRBV7-9	TRBD1	TRBJ2-7	NA	TGTGCCAGCAGCTCAGGACAGGGGGTGACTCAGCAGTACTTC	CASSSGQGVTQQYF
TRBV27	NA	TRBJ2-7	NA	TGTGCCAGCAGGAGGGCCGGGTCCTACGAGCAGTACTTC	CASRRAGSYEQYF
TRBV19	TRBD2	TRBJ2-5	NA	TGTGCCACGTTAGCGGGGGAGCAAGAGACCCAGTACTTC	CATLAGEQETQYF
TRBV4-1	TRBD2	TRBJ2-1	NA	TGCGCCAGCAGCCAACTCCCACTAGCGGAGAATGAGCAGTTCTTC	CASSQLPLAENEQFF
TRBV5-1	TRBD2	TRBJ2-3	NA	TGCGCCAGCAGGCAAGAGACTAGCGCAGATACGCAGTATTTT	CASRQETSADTQYF
TRBV9	NA	TRBJ1-3	NA	TGTGCCAGCAGCGTAGGGGGCGGTTACTCTGGAAACACCATATATTTT	CASSVGGGYSGNTIYF
TRBV18	TRBD1	TRBJ1-1	NA	TGTGCCAGCTTAACGTCCGTGCAGGGGGACGCTTTCTTT	CASLTSVQGDAFF
TRBV28	NA	TRBJ1-2	NA	TGTGCCAGCAGTGGGCACAACTATGGCTACACCTTC	CASSGHNYGYTF
TRBV7-2	TRBD1	TRBJ2-5	NA	TGTGCCAGCAGCTCGGGGCCCGGGACAGGCTACCAGCAAGAGACCCAGTACTTC	CASSSGPGTGYQQETQYF
TRBV5-1	TRBD1	TRBJ2-2	NA	TGCGCCAGCACACAGGGGGCGCTCAGCACCGGGGAGCTGTTTTTT	CASTQGALSTGELFF
TRBV7-8	NA	TRBJ1-3	NA	TGTGCCAGCAGCTTGAGGGGGTCGGGGTACGGAAACACCATATATTTT	CASSLRGSGYGNTIYF
TRBV7-8	TRBD1	TRBJ2-7	NA	TGTGCCAGCAGCTCCAGGGGGCCGGAAAGCTCCTACGAGCAGTACTTC	CASSSRGPESSYEQYF
TRBV25-1	TRBD2	TRBJ2-3	NA	TGTGCCAGCAGTATCACTAGCGGAGGCGCAGATACGCAGTATTTT	CASSITSGGADTQYF
TRBV2	TRBD1	TRBJ1-2	NA	TGTGCCAGCAGTCCTTCTGGGACAGGGCTAAACTATGGCTACACCTTC	CASSPSGTGLNYGYTF
TRBV7-9	TRBD1	TRBJ2-7	NA	TGTGCCAGCAGCTTGGTGGGACAGGGTAAAGACGAGCAGTACTTC	CASSLVGQGKDEQYF
TRBV28	TRBD1	TRBJ2-7	NA	TGTGCCAGCAGGGACCCGGGACAGGGGTTCTACGAGCAGTACTTC	CASRDPGQGFYEQYF
TRBV7-2	NA	TRBJ2-3	NA	TGTGCCAGCAGCCCACGGGGGGCGGGCACAGATACGCAGTATTTT	CASSPRGAGTDTQYF
TRBV5-4	NA	TRBJ2-7	NA	TGTGCCAGCAGCGAAGGTAGCCACACCCAGGGAGAGCAGTACTTC	CASSEGSHTQGEQYF
TRBV7-5	NA	TRBJ1-5	NA	TGTGTCAGAAGCTTACAAAAATGTCAGCCCCAGCATTTT	CVRSLQKCQPQHF